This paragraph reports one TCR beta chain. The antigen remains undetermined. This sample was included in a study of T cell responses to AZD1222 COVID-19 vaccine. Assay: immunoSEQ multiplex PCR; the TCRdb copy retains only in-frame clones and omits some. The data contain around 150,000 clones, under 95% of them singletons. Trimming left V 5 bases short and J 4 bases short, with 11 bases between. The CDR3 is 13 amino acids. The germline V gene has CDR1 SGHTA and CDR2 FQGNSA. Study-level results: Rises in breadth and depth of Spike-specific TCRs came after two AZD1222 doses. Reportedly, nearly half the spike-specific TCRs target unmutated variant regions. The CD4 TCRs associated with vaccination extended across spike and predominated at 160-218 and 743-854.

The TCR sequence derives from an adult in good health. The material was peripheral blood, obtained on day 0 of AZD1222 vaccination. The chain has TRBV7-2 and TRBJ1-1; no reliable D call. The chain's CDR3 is CASSAGWTTEAFF. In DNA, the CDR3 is TGTGCCAGCAGCGCGGGGTGGACCACTGAAGCTTTCTTT.